A selection of T cell receptor beta chains follows, all from one sample in a study of blood T cell repertoires in COVID-19. Here immunoSEQ multiplex PCR was the method, and the copy in TCRdb shows in-frame clones only, minus some. This table holds 150,000 or so clones, roughly 80% found once. Sequenced sample: peripheral blood. These TCRs come from a man between 60 and 70 years old with acute or convalescent COVID-19. Both conserved end residues are part of each CDR3. The D gene is left open where the match is weak. Clone sizes are given selectively: once, few, many, or a class where the clone is expanded.

TRBD1	TRBV4-3	TRBJ2-2	15	.	CASSLVPGQVWELFF	TGCGCCAGCAGCCTAGTCCCGGGACAGGTGTGGGAGCTGTTTTTT
TRBD2	TRBV5-1	TRBJ2-7	16	.	CASSKDVGGYSYEQYF	TGCGCCAGCAGCAAGGATGTCGGGGGGTACTCCTACGAGCAGTACTTC
.	TRBV14	TRBJ2-7	13	.	CASSSRFYSEQYF	TGTGCCAGCAGCTCCCGTTTCTACTCGGAGCAGTACTTC
TRBD2	TRBV9	TRBJ2-2	15	.	CASSVASASGGELFF	TGTGCCAGCAGCGTAGCTTCGGCTAGCGGGGGGGAGCTGTTTTTT
TRBD2	TRBV2	TRBJ2-3	16	.	CASSEGLSGGLDTQYF	TGTGCCAGCAGTGAAGGGTTATCGGGGGGGCTGGATACGCAGTATTTT
.	TRBV19	TRBJ1-5	13	.	CATRQVNNQPQHF	TGTGCCACTCGACAGGTGAACAATCAGCCCCAGCATTTT
TRBD1	TRBV6-4	TRBJ1-2	13	.	CASSETGLDGYTF	TGTGCCAGCAGTGAGACAGGGTTGGATGGCTACACCTTC
.	TRBV7-8	TRBJ2-3	15	few	CASSATRLRTDTQYF	TGTGCCAGCAGCGCCACTAGACTAAGGACAGATACGCAGTATTTT
.	TRBV18	TRBJ1-2	14	.	CASSPPGSPQGYTF	TGTGCCAGCTCACCACCGGGCAGCCCGCAAGGCTACACCTTC
.	TRBV21-1	TRBJ1-1	15	few	CASSPQGGGDTEAFF	TGTGCCAGCAGCCCCCAGGGAGGGGGAGATACTGAAGCTTTCTTT
TRBD1	TRBV19	TRBJ1-1	14	.	CASSSSGGWTEAFF	TGTGCCAGTAGTTCGTCAGGGGGCTGGACTGAAGCTTTCTTT
TRBD1	TRBV10-3	TRBJ2-1	15	.	CATSGGPSSYNEQFF	TGTGCCACTTCAGGGGGCCCGAGCTCCTACAATGAGCAGTTCTTC
TRBD1	TRBV18	TRBJ1-2	13	.	CASSGQGDYGYTF	TGTGCCAGCTCGGGACAGGGGGACTATGGCTACACCTTC
.	TRBV15	TRBJ2-3	15	.	CATSRDYTGTDTQYF	TGTGCCACCAGCAGAGATTATACTGGCACAGATACGCAGTATTTT
.	TRBV9	TRBJ1-2	20	.	CASSVAGPGDPTRSYYGYTF	TGTGCCAGCAGCGTAGCGGGTCCGGGGGACCCAACAAGGAGTTACTATGGCTACACCTTC
TRBD2	TRBV19	TRBJ2-5	18	.	CASSFSGTSGGAQETQYF	TGTGCCAGTAGTTTCTCCGGGACTAGCGGGGGGGCGCAGGAGACCCAGTACTTC
.	TRBV19	TRBJ1-2	12	.	CASSNLEYGYTF	TGTGCCAGTAGTAATTTGGAGTATGGCTACACCTTC
.	TRBV6-5	TRBJ2-3	15	.	CASSYSGQTPNTQYF	TGTGCCAGCAGTTACTCCGGACAGACCCCTAATACGCAGTATTTT
TRBD2	TRBV28	TRBJ2-3	15	.	CASTKAGTTADTQYF	TGTGCCAGCACCAAAGCGGGAACCACGGCAGATACGCAGTATTTT
.	TRBV4-3	TRBJ1-5	16	.	CASSQDLSLSNQPQHF	TGCGCCAGCAGCCAAGATCTCAGTCTTAGCAATCAGCCCCAGCATTTT
.	TRBV4-3	TRBJ2-2	18	.	CASSQDREVGANTGELFF	TGCGCCAGCAGCCAAGATCGCGAGGTAGGGGCTAACACCGGGGAGCTGTTTTTT
.	TRBV27	TRBJ1-3	14	once	CASSLSGAGNTIYF	TGTGCCAGCAGTTTGTCGGGGGCTGGAAACACCATATATTTT
TRBD1	TRBV18	TRBJ1-1	16	.	CASSPPVTAGGTEAFF	TGTGCCAGCTCACCACCGGTAACGGCAGGGGGCACTGAAGCTTTCTTT
.	TRBV28	TRBJ1-6	15	.	CASSLREGRNSPLHF	TGTGCCAGCAGCTTAAGGGAGGGGAGGAATTCACCCCTCCACTTT
.	TRBV6-2/TRBV6-3	TRBJ1-1	14	.	CASSGGLRGTEAFF	TGTGCCAGCAGTGGGGGCCTCCGGGGAACTGAAGCTTTCTTT
.	TRBV19	TRBJ2-7	15	.	CASSIAPGSPYEQYF	TGTGCCAGTAGTATAGCCCCGGGATCCCCCTACGAGCAGTACTTC
.	TRBV6-4	TRBJ2-2	14	.	CASSKTANTGELFF	TGTGCCAGCAGCAAGACAGCGAACACCGGGGAGCTGTTTTTT
.	TRBV28	TRBJ2-1	21	.	CASRPLLKGGLVVMSGNEQFF	TGTGCCAGCAGACCTCTCCTGAAAGGTGGCCTAGTCGTTATGTCGGGCAATGAGCAGTTCTTC
.	TRBV14	TRBJ2-2	13	.	CASSRGSHGELFF	TGTGCCAGCAGCCGCGGCAGCCACGGGGAGCTGTTTTTT
TRBD1	TRBV9	TRBJ2-1	13	.	CASSGGGPGEQFF	TGTGCCAGCAGCGGAGGGGGCCCTGGAGAGCAGTTCTTC
.	TRBV19	TRBJ1-5	16	once	CASRPPGGNRNQPQHF	TGTGCCAGTAGACCCCCCGGGGGTAATCGGAATCAGCCCCAGCATTTT
TRBD1	TRBV19	TRBJ1-6	14	.	CASSRGGRGSPLHF	TGTGCCAGTAGTAGAGGGGGCAGAGGTTCACCCCTCCACTTT
TRBD1	TRBV11-1	TRBJ2-5	13	.	CASAPGGQETQYF	TGTGCCAGCGCCCCAGGGGGACAAGAGACCCAGTACTTC
TRBD1	TRBV6-5	TRBJ1-3	15	.	CASTSPWTGGNTIYF	TGTGCCAGCACCAGCCCCTGGACAGGCGGAAACACCATATATTTT
TRBD2	TRBV3-1/TRBV3-2	TRBJ2-4	15	.	CASSQEGGAKNIQYF	TGTGCCAGCAGCCAAGAGGGGGGGGCCAAAAACATTCAGTACTTC
.	TRBV27	TRBJ1-2	16	.	CASSLTGDTTNYGYTF	TGTGCCAGCAGTTTGACAGGTGACACTACTAACTATGGCTACACCTTC
.	TRBV6-2/TRBV6-3	TRBJ2-2	14	.	CASGLSWGAGELFF	TGTGCCAGCGGCCTTAGTTGGGGGGCCGGGGAGCTGTTTTTT
.	TRBV9	TRBJ2-7	12	.	CASSPNFYEQYF	TGTGCCAGCAGCCCAAACTTCTACGAGCAGTACTTC
TRBD2	TRBV7-3	TRBJ2-1	16	.	CASSLGAGYSYNEQFF	TGTGCCAGCAGCTTAGGAGCGGGGTACTCCTACAATGAGCAGTTCTTC
TRBD2	TRBV9	TRBJ2-3	15	.	CASSVQAGGTDTQYF	TGTGCCAGCAGCGTACAGGCGGGGGGAACAGATACGCAGTATTTT
.	TRBV10-3	TRBJ2-7	12	.	CAISDDTYEQYF	TGTGCCATCAGTGATGACACCTACGAGCAGTACTTC
.	TRBV20-1	TRBJ2-5	11	.	CSAEDRETQYF	TGCAGTGCGGAGGACCGGGAGACCCAGTACTTC
TRBD1	TRBV5-6	TRBJ2-5	16	few	CASRPGQGVDQETQYF	TGTGCCAGCAGGCCAGGACAGGGTGTGGACCAAGAGACCCAGTACTTC
.	TRBV2	TRBJ2-7	14	few	CASSLARKGYEQYF	TGTGCCAGCAGTCTAGCTAGGAAGGGCTACGAGCAGTACTTC
.	TRBV6-2/TRBV6-3	TRBJ1-2	12	.	CASSLPGPGYTF	TGTGCCAGCAGTTTGCCGGGTCCTGGCTACACCTTC
TRBD1	TRBV5-4	TRBJ1-2	14	.	CASSPTGFNYGYTF	TGTGCCAGCAGCCCGACAGGGTTCAACTATGGCTACACCTTC
.	TRBV4-1	TRBJ2-1	14	once	CASSQPSDLRAQFF	TGCGCCAGCAGCCAACCTAGCGACCTCCGGGCCCAGTTCTTC
TRBD2	TRBV2	TRBJ2-7	19	.	CASRLRTGRLAGGTYEQYF	TGTGCCAGCAGGCTTCGGACAGGGCGGCTAGCGGGGGGTACCTACGAGCAGTACTTC
TRBD2	TRBV7-2	TRBJ2-7	15	.	CASSSGGLAGVEQYF	TGTGCCAGCAGCTCGGGGGGACTAGCGGGAGTGGAGCAGTACTTC
.	TRBV19	TRBJ1-2	13	.	CASSWTVDYGYTF	TGTGCCAGTAGCTGGACAGTTGACTATGGCTACACCTTC
TRBD1	TRBV11-1	TRBJ2-7	15	.	CASSSYRGRLSEQYF	TGTGCCAGCAGCTCCTACAGGGGGCGGCTCTCCGAGCAGTACTTC
TRBD2	TRBV9	TRBJ2-3	16	.	CASSVAGGGSTDTQYF	TGTGCCAGCAGCGTGGCTGGGGGGGGAAGCACAGATACGCAGTATTTT
.	TRBV2	TRBJ1-4	14	once	CASSGTGTNEKLFF	TGTGCCAGCAGTGGAACAGGAACTAATGAAAAACTGTTTTTT
.	TRBV6-1	TRBJ1-1	13	.	CASSESRGREAFF	TGTGCCAGCAGTGAATCGAGAGGGAGGGAAGCTTTCTTT
.	TRBV7-2	TRBJ1-3	17	.	CASSLGWQGWTGNTIYF	TGTGCCAGCAGCTTAGGATGGCAGGGCTGGACTGGAAACACCATATATTTT
.	TRBV4-2	TRBJ2-7	16	.	CASSQASGQSVYEQYF	TGTGCCAGCAGCCAGGCGTCGGGACAATCCGTCTACGAGCAGTACTTC
.	TRBV29-1	TRBJ2-3	13	.	CSVRRGIPDTQYF	TGCAGCGTGAGGCGCGGGATCCCAGATACGCAGTATTTT
TRBD1	TRBV14	TRBJ1-2	13	once	CASSRDRAYGYTF	TGTGCCAGCAGCCGCGACAGGGCCTATGGCTACACCTTC
.	TRBV27	TRBJ1-1	14	.	CASKAGLSGTEAFF	TGTGCCAGCAAGGCGGGCTTAAGCGGCACTGAAGCTTTCTTT
.	TRBV11-2	TRBJ2-2	14	once	CASSPELATGELFF	TGTGCCAGCAGCCCCGAACTAGCCACCGGGGAGCTGTTTTTT